This T cell receptor (beta chain) is drawn from a study of blood T cells in healthy people across ages. CDR3 size: 16 residues. J lost 2 bases, V lost 0 bases, and 4 bases had no gene match. Germline CDR1 reads SGHTA; CDR2 reads FQGTGA. Peripheral blood samples of around 11 milliliters were drawn from each donor. Per sample, at least 5 micrograms of total RNA were extracted. Then a second PCR, running roughly 7 to 11 cycles, was carried out with a sample-barcoded 5' primer and a J-beta primer mix. MiXCR, run by TCRdb on the 5' RACE reads, gives a single entry per CDR3 protein. In the table there are around 500,000 distinct CDR3 sequences, around 50% of which are singletons.

Material for sequencing was blood. The chain employs TRBV7-3 and TRBJ2-3, with 8 bases identical to TRBD1. The receptor was isolated from an elderly man in good health. For the CDR3, the DNA is TGTGCCAGCAGCTTAACAGGGGACAGGACCACAGATACGCAGTATTTT. This encodes CASSLTGDRTTDTQYF. Looking up the rest from reference TRBV7-3 and TRBJ2-3 gives the full variable domain: GAGVSQTPSNKVTEKGKYVELRCDPISGHTALYWYRQSLGQGPEFLIYFQGTGAADDSGLPNDRFFAVRPEGSVSTLKIQRTERGDSAVYLCASSLTGDRTTDTQYFGPGTRLTVL.